This TCR beta chain stems from a study of cytomegalovirus exposure and HLA in healthy donors. Notes on the study in general: Despite most TCR sequences being rare, some public TCRs occurred in many donors.

Amplification used 60 Vbeta primers and 13 Jbeta primers. Sequencing was performed with immunoSEQ multiplex PCR; in TCRdb, only in-frame clones are kept and a portion is missing. The sample includes about 160,000 clones, 75% to 80% of them seen just once. About this clone itself: Its cognate antigen is unknown.

V dropped 3 bases and J dropped 4 bases, with 8 bases sitting between them. The CDR3 length is 13 residues. Germline values: CDR1 SGHRS, CDR2 YFSETQ. This chain links TRBV5-1 with TRBJ1-5; D might be TRBD1 (5 bases). Sequenced material: PBMCs. This sequence was found in a woman aged 35 to 49 in good health and CMV-seronegative. The CDR3 bases are TGCGCCAGCAGCTGGGACTTTAATCAGCCCCAGCATTTT. This encodes CASSWDFNQPQHF.